A single sample gave rise to the 22 T cell receptor beta chains below, sequenced in a study of T cells in Graves' hyperthyroidism and ophthalmopathy. Researchers amplified the TCR beta CDR3 regions from RNA transcripts. The TCR CDR3 first-round RT-PCR relied on the HTBI primer set. A single record per CDR3 protein comes from TCRdb applying MiXCR to the multiplex PCR reads. The sample lists hundreds of thousands of distinct CDR3 sequences; approximately 15% were seen once. What was sequenced was blood. All receptors come from a woman between 50 and 59 years old with Graves' ophthalmopathy.

This clonotype was seen repeatedly, ten times or more. The chain has TRBV12-3 or TRBV12-4 and TRBJ2-5; tentatively, D is TRBD1 or TRBD2 (6 bases each). The CDR3 contains 14 residues. The ends were cut back, 3 bases at V and 7 bases at J, with 15 bases in the middle. The CDR3 DNA is TGTGCCAGCAGTTTCGGAGGGATAGGGGGGACCCAGTACTTC. It encodes CASSFGGIGGTQYF.

The J gene is TRBJ2-6, the V gene TRBV28, with no clear D. The germline CDR1 and CDR2 sequences are MDHEN and SYDVKM. V lost 4 bases to trimming and J lost 2 bases, with 9 bases between them. CDR3 length equals 15 residues. CDR3 nucleotides: TGTGCCAGCAGTTCGACGGCTACTGGGGCCAACGTCCTGACTTTC. It translates to CASSSTATGANVLTF.

In this sample, this clonotype turned up a few times. The J gene is TRBJ1-5, the V gene TRBV20-1, with D possibly being TRBD1 (6 bases). V was clipped by 3 bases and J by 4 bases, with 16 bases between them. The CDR3 is 15 amino acids. CDR1 and CDR2 (germline): DFQATT, SNEGSKA (reference sequence). This CDR3 reads CSASARGGRNQPQHF. The CDR3 DNA sequence: TGCAGTGCTAGCGCGAGGGGGGGGCGGAATCAGCCCCAGCATTTT.

The chain is built from TRBV14 and TRBJ1-1, with TRBD1 identical over 10 bases. The germline CDR1 and CDR2 sequences are SGHDN and FVKESK. The V and J ends lost 4 bases and 3 bases, in that order; junction bases with no gene match: 8. CDR3 length: 16 amino acids. The CDR3 sequence is CASSRDRGRWDTEAFF. In DNA, the CDR3 is TGTGCCAGCAGCCGCGACAGGGGGCGGTGGGACACTGAAGCTTTCTTT.

In its sample, this clonotype was seen many times. The genes are TRBV7-2 and TRBJ2-7, with 10 bases identical to TRBD2. The V gene's germline CDR1 is SGHTA and CDR2 FQGNSA. The CDR3 sequence is 16 residues long. With V trimmed by 5 bases and J by 1 base, 8 bases remained unmatched. The CDR3 DNA reads TGTGCCAGCAGCCCACTGACTAGCGGGCGTTCCTACGAGCAGTACTTC. This encodes CASSPLTSGRSYEQYF.

Many counts were recorded for this clonotype. This CDR3 is CASSLLAGGYNEQFF. The DNA of the CDR3 is TGTGCCAGCAGCTTATTAGCGGGAGGTTACAATGAGCAGTTCTTC. The chain links TRBV6-2 or TRBV6-3 to TRBJ2-1, with TRBD2 matching 10 bases. J lost 4 bases, V lost 6 bases, and 6 bases had no gene match. Germline lookup yields CDR1 MNHEY and CDR2 SVGEGT. The CDR3 runs 15 residues.

The chain recombines TRBV3-1 with TRBJ2-7; 12 nucleotides align to TRBD2. Per the germline V gene, CDR1 is LGHDT and CDR2 is YNNKEL (reference sequence). With V trimmed by 3 bases and J by 2 bases, 5 bases remained unmatched. CDR3 length: 16 residues. The CDR3 sequence: CASSHRLAGDPYEQYF. The CDR3 coding sequence is TGTGCCAGCAGCCACCGACTAGCGGGAGACCCCTACGAGCAGTACTTC.

There are many counts of this clonotype. CDR3 nucleotides: TGTGCCAGCAGCTTGATTAGCCTCAATGAGCAGTTCTTC. This translates into CASSLISLNEQFF. The chain couples TRBV5-5 to TRBJ2-1, with D hard to call. The CDR3 totals 13 residues. V was cut by 1 base and J by 6 bases, with 8 bases left in between. CDR1 SGHKS and CDR2 YYEKEE come from the germline V gene (reference sequence). Drawing the rest from reference TRBV5-5 and TRBJ2-1, the complete variable domain is DAGVTQSPTHLIKTRGQQVTLRCSPISGHKSVSWYQQVLGQGPQFIFQYYEKEERGRGNFPDRFSARQFPNYSSELNVNALLLGDSALYLCASSLISLNEQFFGPGTRLTVL.

There are many counts of this clonotype. V gene TRBV12-3 or TRBV12-4 combines with J gene TRBJ2-7; D tentatively fits TRBD1 or TRBD2 (5 bases each). Trimming left V 8 bases short and J 0 bases short, with 11 bases between. This CDR3 contains 13 residues. CDR3 DNA: TGTGCCAGCCGGGACGGATCCTCCTACGAGCAGTACTTC. It codes for CASRDGSSYEQYF.

This clonotype came up many times. The rearrangement uses TRBV12-3 or TRBV12-4 and TRBJ1-5; D perhaps matches TRBD1 (6 bases). There are 14 residues in the CDR3. Trimming removed 6 bases at V and 1 base at J, with 10 bases between. CDR3 loop: CASRQGGSNQPQHF. CDR3 nucleotides: TGTGCCAGCAGACAGGGTGGGAGCAATCAGCCCCAGCATTTT.

This clonotype came up many times. The chain uses TRBV7-9 and TRBJ2-3; the D gene is possibly TRBD1 (5 bases). Trimming took 5 bases from V and 6 from J, leaving 9 bases between them. Germline lookup yields CDR1 SEHNR and CDR2 FQNEAQ (reference sequence). The CDR3 contains 12 residues. The CDR3 DNA reads as TGTGCCAGCAGCCACTCAGGGGATACGCAGTATTTT. This sequence encodes CASSHSGDTQYF.

This clonotype has a single count. A read error may be the cause here, since a much bigger clone is one base away. The V and J genes are TRBV20-1 and TRBJ1-2, with 7 bases that match TRBD1. Germline V gene sequence: CDR1 DFQATT, CDR2 SNEGSKA (reference sequence). The CDR3 is made up of 14 amino acids. Here the CDR3 reads CNARDTGVHYGYTF. CDR3 coding DNA: TGCAATGCTAGAGATACAGGGGTCCACTATGGCTACACCTTC.

Ten or more counts support this clonotype. The CDR3 nucleotides read TGTGCCAGCAAGGAGGGGGACAGGGGAGGTCAGCCCCAGCATTTT. Protein: CASKEGDRGGQPQHF. The V gene is TRBV6-1, the J gene TRBJ1-5; 10 bases are shared with TRBD1. From germline, CDR1 is MNHNS and CDR2 SASEGT. The CDR3 has 15 residues. The V and J ends lost 7 bases and 6 bases, in that order; junction bases with no gene match: 9.

This clonotype was seen many times. The chain employs TRBV4-3 and TRBJ2-1; no clear D. V was trimmed by 4 bases and J by 4 bases, leaving 8 bases between them. The CDR3 spans 13 residues. Germline V CDR1 and CDR2: LGHNA, YSLEER. The DNA for the CDR3 is TGCGCCAGCAGCCGAGGTCGGTACAATGAGCAGTTCTTC. This codes for CASSRGRYNEQFF.

This clonotype was found many times. This rearrangement joins TRBV2 to TRBJ1-1; D not resolved. Trimming removed 3 bases from V and 6 bases from J, with 8 bases in between. The CDR3 has 12 residues. CDR1 and CDR2 from the germline V gene are SNHLY and FYNNEI. CDR3 loop: CASSDGGAEAFF. In DNA, the CDR3 is TGTGCCAGCAGTGACGGCGGCGCTGAAGCTTTCTTT.

This clonotype was counted a few times. The rearrangement joins TRBV6-5 to TRBJ2-7; D tentatively reads TRBD1 or TRBD2 (5 bases each). The CDR3 contains 15 residues. CDR1 MNHEY and CDR2 SVGAGI come from the germline V gene. Deletions cut 2 bases from V and 3 bases from J, with 14 bases between. The DNA of the CDR3 is TGTGCCAGCAGTTACACCGGGACGGGATACTACGAGCAGTACTTC. The encoded protein is CASSYTGTGYYEQYF.

This clonotype was picked up a small number of times. This chain connects TRBV24-1 to TRBJ2-1; no definite D call. This CDR3 spans 13 amino acids. Deletions cut 5 bases from V and 1 base from J, with 5 bases between. The germline gives CDR1 KGHDR, CDR2 SFDVKD. CDR3 in amino acids: CATSVGSYNEQFF. DNA for the CDR3: TGTGCCACCAGTGTGGGTTCCTACAATGAGCAGTTCTTC.

Many counts were recorded for this clonotype. The chain recombines TRBV29-1 with TRBJ2-1, with 8 bases identical to TRBD1. V shed 3 bases and J 0 bases; nucleotides not matched to a gene: 7. Germline-derived CDR1 and CDR2 are SQVTM and ANQGSEA. The CDR3 consists of 16 residues. This CDR3 reads CSVDRTGLRSYNEQFF. For the CDR3, the DNA is TGCAGCGTTGACCGGACAGGGCTTCGCTCCTACAATGAGCAGTTCTTC.

This clonotype was seen many times. The genes are TRBV20-1 and TRBJ2-7; TRBD2 agrees at 13 bases. The CDR3 length is 14 residues. Trimming cost V 3 bases and J 4 bases; bases outside gene matches: 3. Germline loops: CDR1 DFQATT, CDR2 SNEGSKA (reference sequence). The CDR3 DNA is TGCAGTGCTAGGAGGACTAGCGGGAGTTACGAGCAGTACTTC. Protein product: CSARRTSGSYEQYF.

Ten or more counts support this clonotype. V and J are TRBV6-5 and TRBJ2-7, with TRBD1 matching over 9 bases. The CDR3 is 15 residues long. Germline CDR1 MNHEY, CDR2 SVGAGI. The J segment lost 4 bases and the V segment lost 0 bases, leaving 4 bases of the junction unmatched. The CDR3 here is CASSYSWGQGYEQYF. The DNA of the CDR3 is TGTGCCAGCAGTTACTCTTGGGGACAGGGTTACGAGCAGTACTTC.

This clonotype was counted at least ten times. This rearrangement joins TRBV2 to TRBJ2-5; 8 nucleotides align to TRBD1. V shed 7 bases, J shed 5 bases, and the junction held 9 bases outside the gene matches. In germline, CDR1 is SNHLY, CDR2 FYNNEI. The CDR3 is made up of 14 amino acids. Here the CDR3 reads CASKSDRAQETQYF. The CDR3, as DNA: TGTGCCAGCAAATCGGACAGGGCTCAGGAGACCCAGTACTTC.

This clonotype was seen ten or more times. The chain has TRBV9 and TRBJ2-7; 7 nucleotides match TRBD2. Germline CDR1 and CDR2: SGDLS and YYNGEE. CDR3 length: 15 residues. The V segment lost 0 bases and the J segment 3 bases; nucleotides outside the gene matches: 6. CDR3 protein: CASSVEGSGNYEQYF. The DNA of the CDR3 is TGTGCCAGCAGCGTAGAGGGGAGCGGGAACTACGAGCAGTACTTC. The full variable domain, its missing parts supplied by reference TRBV9 and TRBJ2-7, is DSGVTQTPKHLITATGQRVTLRCSPRSGDLSVYWYQQSLDQGLQFLIQYYNGEERAKGNILERFSAQQFPDLHSELNLSSLELGDSALYFCASSVEGSGNYEQYFGPGTRLTVT.